What follows describes a single T cell receptor (beta chain). Its antigen is as yet unknown. Trimming left V 0 bases short and J 1 base short, with 15 bases between. CDR1 is MNHEY, CDR2 SVGEGT, per germline. The CDR3 is 17 amino acids. This sample is drawn from a study of vaccination and CD4 T cells after COVID-19. About the research overall: The BNT162b2 or mRNA-1273 vaccine was given to participants in two doses.

Cultured CD4+ T-cell DNA underwent Oncomine TCR Beta short-read sequencing. Each CDR3 protein is one row after TCRdb ran MiXCR on the PCR reads. Of 15,000 or so distinct CDR3 sequences listed, nearly 75% are singletons. The treatment is: roughly 10-day PBMC culture with coronavirus spike peptide pools or control peptides (ViraFEST assay). This sequence originates from a human donor who had recovered from COVID-19. The specimen was CD4+ T cells from blood, cultured in vitro. This chain connects TRBV6-2 or TRBV6-3 to TRBJ1-2; TRBD1 is a possible D gene (6 bases). The DNA of the CDR3 is TGTGCCAGCAGTTACTCGAGGGGACACTCCGTTAACTATGGCTACACCTTC. It codes for CASSYSRGHSVNYGYTF.